A selection of T cell receptor beta chains follows, all from one sample in a study of cytomegalovirus exposure and HLA in healthy donors. This table comes from immunoSEQ multiplex PCR, and its TCRdb copy is limited to in-frame clones, with some not included. The sample carries hundreds of thousands of clones, more than 80% recorded once. Sequencing was carried out using PBMCs. These receptors originate from a woman between 18 and 29 years old in good health and CMV-seronegative. Each CDR3 is given with its conserved first and last residue. D genes are given only for firm matches. Not every row has a clone size; where given, it reads once, few, many or a size class.

>TRBJ1-2|few|TRBV4-1|TRBD1|16
TGCGCCAGCAGCCTTCGGGACAGGCGGGGGATATATGGCTACACCTTC
CASSLRDRRGIYGYTF
>TRBJ2-2|-|TRBV9|-|14
TGTGCCAGCAGCGGACACAGGGAAACCGGGGAGCTGTTTTTT
CASSGHRETGELFF
>TRBJ1-5|-|TRBV6-5|-|16
TGTGCCAGCAGTTTCACTCTCCGGGACAACAATCAGCCCCAGCATTTT
CASSFTLRDNNQPQHF
>TRBJ1-5|-|TRBV6-1|-|15
TGTGCCAGCAGTGAAGCGGGGAGTAGTGGGCAGCCCCAGCATTTT
CASSEAGSSGQPQHF
>TRBJ2-1|-|TRBV14|TRBD2|16
TGTGCCAGCAGCCAAAGGACTAGCGGGATCTACAATGAGCAGTTCTTC
CASSQRTSGIYNEQFF
>TRBJ2-7|-|TRBV27|TRBD2|15
TGTGCCAGCAGTTTAGGCGGGGGGAAAACCTACGAGCAGTACTTC
CASSLGGGKTYEQYF
>TRBJ2-7|once|TRBV6-1|-|14
TGTGCCAGCAGTAGACAGGCCAGCTCCTACGAGCAGTACTTC
CASSRQASSYEQYF
>TRBJ1-1|-|TRBV18|-|13
TGTGCCAGCTCACACGGGGGGGGCACTGAAGCTTTCTTT
CASSHGGGTEAFF
>TRBJ2-7|-|TRBV29-1|TRBD1|11
TGCAGCGTTCGGGACAGTTACGAGCAGTACTTC
CSVRDSYEQYF
>TRBJ2-1|-|TRBV6-4|TRBD1|16
TGTGCCAGCAGTGACTCGCCGGGACAGGGCCCCAATGAGCAGTTCTTC
CASSDSPGQGPNEQFF
>TRBJ2-7|-|TRBV5-1|-|14
TGCGCCAGCAGCTTGGGCCCACAGAACTACGAGCAGTACTTC
CASSLGPQNYEQYF
>TRBJ2-5|-|TRBV4-2|-|12
TGTGCCAGCAAGGGAGAAAGGGAGACCCAGTACTTC
CASKGERETQYF
>TRBJ1-2|once|TRBV27|TRBD1|14
TGTGCCAGCAGTTTACCGGGACAGCGGTGGCCCCTATTCTTC
CASSLPGQRWPLFF
>TRBJ1-4|-|TRBV29-1|-|17
TGCAGCGTTCGAACTCCACTCGGCGGGGCAACTAATGAAAAACTGTTTTTT
CSVRTPLGGATNEKLFF